Shown below are 32 T cell receptor beta chains from a single sample sequenced in a study of PD-1 blockade in mismatch repair-deficient tumors. Profiled with immunoSEQ multiplex PCR; TCRdb holds only in-frame clones, not every one. In the table there are about 19,000 clones, over 70% of which are singletons. The sequences come from PBMCs, collected 52 weeks after starting pembrolizumab. The receptor set was obtained from an adult with mismatch repair-deficient cancer.

The chain recombines TRBV9 with TRBJ2-5; 10 bases match TRBD2. Germline lookup yields CDR1 SGDLS and CDR2 YYNGEE. The CDR3 extends over 17 amino acids. Trimming removed 0 bases from V and 5 bases from J; junction bases left unmatched: 10. The CDR3 spells CASSVVPSGRARETQYF. The CDR3 nucleotides are TGTGCCAGCAGCGTAGTTCCCAGCGGGAGGGCCCGGGAGACCCAGTACTTC.

V and J are TRBV7-8 and TRBJ1-1, with 7 nucleotides matching TRBD1. Unmatched junction bases numbered 3, after V lost 5 bases and J lost 0 bases. The germline V gene has CDR1 SGHVS and CDR2 FQNEAQ. The CDR3 runs 14 residues. CDR3 residues: CASSVGTVNTEAFF. CDR3 nucleotides: TGTGCCAGCAGCGTAGGGACAGTGAACACTGAAGCTTTCTTT.

The genes are TRBV27 and TRBJ2-1; 9 nucleotides align to TRBD2. The CDR3 is 17 residues long. J lost 0 bases, V lost 11 bases, and 14 bases had no gene match. Germline V CDR1 and CDR2: MNHEY, SMNVEV (reference sequence). CDR3 sequence reads: CACGGLAGRSSYNEQFF. In DNA form, the CDR3 reads TGTGCCTGTGGGGGGCTAGCGGGAAGGAGCTCCTACAATGAGCAGTTCTTC.

The rearrangement links TRBV30 to TRBJ1-5; 8 bases are a match to TRBD1. Germline CDR1 and CDR2: GTSNPN and SVGIG (reference sequence). V gave up 3 bases and J gave up 4 bases; unmatched junction bases: 11. The CDR3 loop spans 16 amino acids. The CDR3 region is CAWRDRVAVTNQPQHF. The CDR3 DNA reads as TGTGCCTGGAGGGACAGGGTGGCGGTAACGAATCAGCCCCAGCATTTT.

The chain links TRBV28 to TRBJ2-1, with 11 bases fitting TRBD2. This CDR3 region has 14 residues. The J segment lost 10 bases and the V segment lost 2 bases, leaving 4 bases of the junction unmatched. Germline CDR1 is MDHEN and CDR2 is SYDVKM. CDR3 sequence (DNA): TGTGCCAGCAGTTTACTAGCGGGAGGTAAAGAGCAGTTCTTC. It translates to CASSLLAGGKEQFF.

The table lists this clone with a few counts. The chain carries TRBV5-1 and TRBJ2-7; TRBD2 aligns across 7 bases. Per germline, CDR1 SGHRS and CDR2 YFSETQ. The trim removed 0 bases at V and 1 base at J, leaving 4 bases unmatched. The CDR3 is 15 residues long. CDR3 in DNA: TGCGCCAGCAGCTTGGGACTAGCAGAATCCTACGAGCAGTACTTC. Amino acid sequence: CASSLGLAESYEQYF.

The genes are TRBV7-3 and TRBJ2-7; 9 bases match TRBD2. Germline-derived CDR1 and CDR2 are SGHTA and FQGTGA. The CDR3 extends over 14 amino acids. The J segment lost 7 bases and the V segment lost 1 base, leaving 5 bases of the junction unmatched. CDR3 loop: CASSLIAGVDEQYF. Here the CDR3 DNA reads TGTGCCAGCAGCTTAATAGCGGGAGTGGATGAGCAGTACTTC. The full variable domain, its missing parts supplied by reference TRBV7-3 and TRBJ2-7, is GAGVSQTPSNKVTEKGKYVELRCDPISGHTALYWYRQSLGQGPEFLIYFQGTGAADDSGLPNDRFFAVRPEGSVSTLKIQRTERGDSAVYLCASSLIAGVDEQYFGPGTRLTVT.

The chain uses TRBV29-1 and TRBJ2-1; 14 bases are a match to TRBD2. The germline CDR1 and CDR2 sequences are SQVTM and ANQGSEA. V lost 6 bases, J lost 9 bases, and 7 bases stayed unmatched. There are 14 residues in the CDR3. The CDR3 sequence is CSVSTSGRAGEQFF. The CDR3 DNA follows: TGCAGCGTCTCGACTAGCGGGAGGGCCGGTGAGCAGTTCTTC.

The chain links TRBV7-9 to TRBJ2-5; 7 nucleotides match TRBD1. This CDR3 comprises 15 residues. Unmatched junction bases numbered 11, after V lost 5 bases and J lost 5 bases. Per germline, CDR1 SEHNR and CDR2 FQNEAQ (reference sequence). CDR3 nucleotides: TGTGCCAGCAGCCTAACGGACAGGATCATCGAGACCCAGTACTTC. Encoded protein: CASSLTDRIIETQYF. Full variable domain (outside the CDR3, taken from reference TRBV7-9 and TRBJ2-5): DTGVSQNPRHKITKRGQNVTFRCDPISEHNRLYWYRQTLGQGPEFLTYFQNEAQLEKSRLLSDRFSAERPKGSFSTLEIQRTEQGDSAMYLCASSLTDRIIETQYFGPGTRLLVL.

CDR3 residues: CATSGPPGGPTYEQYF. The CDR3 DNA sequence: TGTGCCACCAGCGGACCTCCCGGCGGGCCAACCTACGAGCAGTACTTC. The gene calls are TRBV15 and TRBJ2-7; possible D gene TRBD2, 5 bases. Germline assignment: CDR1 LNHNV and CDR2 YYDKDF (reference sequence). The ends were cut back, 5 bases at V and 2 bases at J, with 19 bases in the middle. The CDR3 covers 16 residues.

J is TRBJ2-5 and V is TRBV30; 7 bases match TRBD2. The CDR3 is 14 residues long. Germline V gene sequence: CDR1 GTSNPN, CDR2 SVGIG (reference sequence). V shed 2 bases, J shed 3 bases, and the junction held 6 bases outside the gene matches. CDR3 loop: CAWSKGLGEETQYF. As DNA, the CDR3 is TGTGCCTGGAGTAAAGGACTAGGGGAAGAGACCCAGTACTTC.

This chain joins TRBV5-1 and TRBJ2-7; 7 bases match TRBD1. The germline V gene has CDR1 SGHRS and CDR2 YFSETQ. V shed 4 bases, J shed 1 base, and the junction held 2 bases outside the gene matches. There are 13 residues in the CDR3. CDR3: CASSRTGSYEQYF. As DNA, the CDR3 is TGCGCCAGCAGCCGGACAGGATCCTACGAGCAGTACTTC.

V is TRBV5-1 and J is TRBJ2-1; D is perhaps TRBD2 (5 bases). Trimming shortened V by 1 base and J by 9 bases, and 14 bases separated the two germline ends. This CDR3 spans 14 amino acids. Germline lookup yields CDR1 SGHRS and CDR2 YFSETQ. The CDR3 reads CASSLNAGSSEQFF. In nucleotides, the CDR3 is TGCGCCAGCAGCTTGAATGCGGGCAGTAGTGAGCAGTTCTTC.

The chain uses TRBV23-1 and TRBJ1-5, with D tentatively TRBD1 (6 bases). TRBV23-1 belongs to the ORF category, with a function that is uncertain. This CDR3 region has 16 residues. Trimming took off 2 bases at V and 3 bases at J, with 14 bases between the two ends. The CDR3 DNA follows: TGCGCCAGCAGTCAAAACCAGGGGAATACCAATCAGCCCCAGCATTTT. Protein: CASSQNQGNTNQPQHF.

The genes are TRBV11-1 and TRBJ2-2, with D possibly matching TRBD2 (5 bases). Germline V gene data show CDR1 as SGHAT and CDR2 as FQDESV (reference sequence). This CDR3 has 14 amino acids. The V gene lost 8 bases and the J gene lost 0 bases, with 10 bases spanning the gap. The CDR3 bases are TGTGCCAGCTCGACGGACTCGAACACCGGGGAGCTGTTTTTT. It specifies CASSTDSNTGELFF.

The rearrangement links TRBV19 to TRBJ1-5; tentatively, D is TRBD1 (6 bases). V lost 9 bases, J lost 4 bases, and 13 bases lay in between. Germline V gene sequence: CDR1 LNHDA, CDR2 SQIVND (reference sequence). CDR3 length: 13 residues. The CDR3 loop reads CASNTGPNQPQHF. The CDR3 nucleotides are TGTGCCAGCAACACAGGGCCTAATCAGCCCCAGCATTTT. The full variable domain, in which reference TRBV19 and TRBJ1-5 provide the parts outside the CDR3, is DGGITQSPKYLFRKEGQNVTLSCEQNLNHDAMYWYRQDPGQGLRLIYYSQIVNDFQKGDIAEGYSVSREKKESFPLTVTSAQKNPTAFYLCASNTGPNQPQHFGDGTRLSIL.

CDR3 in amino acids: CASSGGTEPEAFF. The CDR3 nucleotides read TGTGCCAGCAGCGGGGGGACTGAGCCTGAAGCTTTCTTT. The chain recombines TRBV7-9 with TRBJ1-1; D is perhaps TRBD1 (5 bases). Deletions cut 5 bases from V and 6 bases from J, with 13 bases between. Germline V gives CDR1 SEHNR, CDR2 FQNEAQ (reference sequence). The CDR3 has 13 amino acids. Combining the CDR3 with reference TRBV7-9 and TRBJ1-1 gives the whole variable domain DTGVSQNPRHKITKRGQNVTFRCDPISEHNRLYWYRQTLGQGPEFLTYFQNEAQLEKSRLLSDRFSAERPKGSFSTLEIQRTEQGDSAMYLCASSGGTEPEAFFGQGTRLTVV.

The chain couples TRBV7-3 to TRBJ2-3; tentative D call: TRBD2 (5 bases). Trimming pared 1 base from V and 1 base from J, leaving 6 bases between. The CDR3 runs 14 residues. CDR1 SGHTA and CDR2 FQGTGA come from the germline V gene. The CDR3 is CASSLISGTDTQYF. The CDR3 DNA reads TGTGCCAGCAGCTTAATTAGCGGCACAGATACGCAGTATTTT.

The chain combines TRBV28 with TRBJ2-1; TRBD2 matches at 14 bases. J gave up 5 bases and V 4 bases, and 7 bases lay outside the gene matches. The CDR3 runs 17 residues. CDR1 is MDHEN, CDR2 SYDVKM, per germline. This chain's CDR3 is CASSSVEGLAGDNEQFF. The CDR3 bases are TGTGCCAGCAGTTCAGTAGAGGGACTAGCGGGAGACAATGAGCAGTTCTTC.

The J gene is TRBJ2-5, the V gene TRBV11-2; 9 positions agree with TRBD2. The CDR3 consists of 16 residues. CDR1 is SGHAT and CDR2 is FQNNGV in the germline V gene. Unmatched junction bases numbered 5, after V lost 2 bases and J lost 1 base. The CDR3 loop is CASSLTSGWGQETQYF. CDR3 in DNA: TGTGCCAGCAGCTTAACTAGCGGGTGGGGCCAAGAGACCCAGTACTTC.

This clone was detected only once. The V call is TRBV5-4, the J call TRBJ2-5; 8 bases are a match to TRBD2. V shed 4 bases and J 5 bases; nucleotides not matched to a gene: 10. This CDR3 region has 15 residues. Germline values: CDR1 SGHNT, CDR2 YYREEE (reference sequence). The CDR3 loop reads CASSPGTSTIETQYF. CDR3 bases: TGTGCCAGCAGCCCCGGGACTAGTACGATCGAGACCCAGTACTTC.

As concerns this clone: The DNA is omitted, as the CDR3 cannot be located on it reliably, and the CDR3 follows TCRdb's listing. The chain links TRBV7-8 to TRBJ2-7; whether TRBD2, the table's D call, matches the DNA was not checked. The CDR3 extends over 12 residues, inclusive of both ends. CDR1 is SGHVS, CDR2 FQNEAQ, per germline. The CDR3 sequence: CASSFASGSLYF.

CDR3 bases: TGTGCCAGCAGCGTAAGCCAGACACAGCAGTTCTTC. Translation gives CASSVSQTQQFF. The rearrangement joins TRBV7-2 to TRBJ2-1; D is unclear. Germline V CDR1 and CDR2: SGHTA, FQGNSA. The CDR3 is 12 residues long. Trimming left V 5 bases short and J 11 bases short, with 13 bases between.

The V call is TRBV4-1, the J call TRBJ2-3; D is unresolved. The germline V and J ends were trimmed by 5 bases and 1 base, with 13 bases remaining between them. There are 15 residues in the CDR3. Germline CDR1 is MGHRA and CDR2 is YSYEKL. CDR3 residues: CASSSQVAGTDTQYF. The CDR3 DNA follows: TGCGCCAGCAGCTCCCAGGTCGCCGGCACAGATACGCAGTATTTT.

The chain has TRBV5-8 and TRBJ2-5; D ambiguous. V was shortened by 4 bases and J by 10 bases, with 14 bases between the two germline ends. Germline values: CDR1 SGHTS, CDR2 YDEGEE. There are 12 residues in the CDR3. In DNA form, the CDR3 reads TGTGCCAGCAGCCTGTTTAATCAGGACCAGTACTTC. Encoded protein: CASSLFNQDQYF.

The CDR3 sequence: CASSLLRGFGYTF. The CDR3, as DNA: TGTGCCAGCAGTTTACTTCGGGGGTTTGGCTACACCTTC. The chain recombines TRBV28 with TRBJ1-2, with D possibly matching TRBD1 (5 bases). The CDR3 spans 13 residues. Germline CDR1 is MDHEN and CDR2 is SYDVKM. V lost 2 bases and J lost 7, with 11 bases in between.

The CDR3 here is CASSLIGTGDEKLFF. Written as DNA, the CDR3 is TGCGCCAGCAGCTTGATCGGGACAGGGGACGAAAAACTGTTTTTT. The rearrangement uses TRBV5-1 and TRBJ1-4; 10 nucleotides align to TRBD1. This CDR3 contains 15 residues. Per the germline V gene, CDR1 is SGHRS and CDR2 is YFSETQ. The ends lost 1 base at V and 8 bases at J; junction bases unmatched: 5.

This clone occurred once. The V gene is TRBV7-9, the J gene TRBJ1-4; 9 nucleotides agree with TRBD1. The CDR3 has 15 amino acids. V shed 5 bases and J 5 bases; nucleotides not matched to a gene: 6. Germline CDR1 and CDR2: SEHNR and FQNEAQ (reference sequence). This chain's CDR3 is CASSRGTGQNEKLFF. The CDR3 coding sequence is TGTGCCAGCAGCAGAGGGACAGGGCAAAATGAAAAACTGTTTTTT.

The genes are TRBV6-1 and TRBJ2-7; D gene uncertain. This CDR3 spans 11 amino acids. Per the germline V gene, CDR1 is MNHNS and CDR2 is SASEGT. V was shortened by 7 bases and J by 3 bases, with 7 bases between the two germline ends. The CDR3 reads CASTLLYEQYF. The DNA of the CDR3 is TGTGCCAGCACACTCCTCTACGAGCAGTACTTC.

The chain joins TRBV7-2 to TRBJ1-2, with 10 bases that match TRBD1. V was clipped by 1 base and J by 6 bases; unmatched bases: 8. This CDR3 is 16 amino acids long. The germline V gene encodes CDR1 SGHTA and CDR2 FQGNSA. CDR3 residues: CASSLVRQGASDGYTF. The CDR3 coding sequence is TGTGCCAGCAGCTTAGTTCGACAGGGGGCATCCGATGGCTACACCTTC.

The rearrangement links TRBV27 to TRBJ2-1; 7 bases fit TRBD2. Germline values: CDR1 MNHEY, CDR2 SMNVEV (reference sequence). With V trimmed by 5 bases and J by 3 bases, 4 bases remained unmatched. The CDR3 has 14 residues. The CDR3 here is CASSTLAVYNEQFF. The CDR3, as DNA: TGTGCCAGCAGTACCCTAGCGGTCTACAATGAGCAGTTCTTC.

This clone ranks as medium-sized (0.01 to 0.1%). The rearrangement uses TRBV7-9 and TRBJ2-7, with D uncertain. Trimming removed 5 bases at V and 3 bases at J, with 8 bases between. The CDR3 length is 12 residues. Germline CDR1 and CDR2: SEHNR and FQNEAQ (reference sequence). CDR3 nucleotide sequence: TGTGCCAGCAGCCTAAACTACTACGAGCAGTACTTC. The encoded protein is CASSLNYYEQYF.